The text below deals with one T cell receptor beta chain. The PCR made use of 60 Vbeta and 13 Jbeta primers. The method was immunoSEQ multiplex PCR; TCRdb's version includes in-frame clones alone and lacks a portion of them. The sample consists of 180,000 or so clones, 80% to 90% of them appearing once. These data originate in a study of cytomegalovirus exposure and HLA in healthy donors. This CDR3 spans 16 amino acids. Germline CDR1 is SNHLY and CDR2 is FYNNEI. V lost 7 bases, J lost 6 bases, and 19 bases lay in between. The sample comprised PBMCs. The rearrangement joins TRBV2 to TRBJ1-6; TRBD1 might be the D (6 bases). The source of this sequence is a woman between 18 and 30 years old in good health and CMV-seropositive. The CDR3 sequence is CASTQRTAAVNSPLHF. The CDR3 coding sequence is TGTGCCAGCACCCAGAGGACAGCCGCAGTTAATTCACCCCTCCACTTT.